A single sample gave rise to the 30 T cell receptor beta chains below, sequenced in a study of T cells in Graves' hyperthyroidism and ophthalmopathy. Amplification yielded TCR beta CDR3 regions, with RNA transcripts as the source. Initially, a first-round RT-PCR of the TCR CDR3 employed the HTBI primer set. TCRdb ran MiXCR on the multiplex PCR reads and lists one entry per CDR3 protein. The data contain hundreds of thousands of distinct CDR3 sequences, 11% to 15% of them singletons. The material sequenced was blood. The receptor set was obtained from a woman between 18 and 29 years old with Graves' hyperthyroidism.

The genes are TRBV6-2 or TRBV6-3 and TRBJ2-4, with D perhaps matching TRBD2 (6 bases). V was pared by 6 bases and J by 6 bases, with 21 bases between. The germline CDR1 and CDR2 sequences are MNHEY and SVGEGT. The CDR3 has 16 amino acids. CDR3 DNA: TGTGCCAGCAGCGCCATCGGCCGGGGGAAGGGAAACATTCAGTACTTC. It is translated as CASSAIGRGKGNIQYF.

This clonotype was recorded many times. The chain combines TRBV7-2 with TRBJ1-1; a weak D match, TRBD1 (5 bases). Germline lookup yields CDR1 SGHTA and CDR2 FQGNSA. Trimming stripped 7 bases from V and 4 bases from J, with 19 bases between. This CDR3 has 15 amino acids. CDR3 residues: CASTLERSGLTEAFF. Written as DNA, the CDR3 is TGTGCCAGCACCCTCGAACGATCGGGGCTCACTGAAGCTTTCTTT. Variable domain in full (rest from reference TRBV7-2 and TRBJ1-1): GAGVSQSPSNKVTEKGKDVELRCDPISGHTALYWYRQSLGQGLEFLIYFQGNSAPDKSGLPSDRFSAERTGGSVSTLTIQRTQQEDSAVYLCASTLERSGLTEAFFGQGTRLTVV.

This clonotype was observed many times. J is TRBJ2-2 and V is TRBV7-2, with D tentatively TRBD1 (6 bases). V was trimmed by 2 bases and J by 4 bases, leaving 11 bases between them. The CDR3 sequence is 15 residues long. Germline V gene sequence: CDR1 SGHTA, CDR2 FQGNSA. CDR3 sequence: CASSLTRDITGELFF. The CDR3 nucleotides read TGTGCCAGCAGCTTAACTCGGGACATCACCGGGGAGCTGTTTTTT.

The CDR3 nucleotides read TGTGCCAGCAGTTCTCAGGCCGCTGGAAACACCATATATTTT. Encoded protein: CASSSQAAGNTIYF. The chain recombines TRBV28 with TRBJ1-3; no firm D call. V was pared by 4 bases and J by 2 bases, with 9 bases between. Germline values: CDR1 MDHEN, CDR2 SYDVKM. The length of the CDR3 is 14 residues.

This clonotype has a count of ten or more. The CDR3 DNA reads as TGTGCCTGGAGTGTAGACAGGGGAGGAGGATGGGAGACCCAGTACTTC. As protein: CAWSVDRGGGWETQYF. The genes are TRBV30 and TRBJ2-5, with 8 positions matching TRBD1. This CDR3 has 16 amino acids. Germline CDR1 is GTSNPN and CDR2 is SVGIG (reference sequence). Germline trimming cut 0 bases from V and 5 bases from J; bases unmatched to any gene: 11.

CDR3 DNA sequence: TGTGCCAGCAGAGATAGGGACGTCCTAAACAATGAGCAGTTCTTC. Protein sequence: CASRDRDVLNNEQFF. The rearrangement joins TRBV12-3 or TRBV12-4 to TRBJ2-1; either TRBD1 or TRBD2 may fit D (5 bases each). The CDR3 is 15 amino acids. V lost 6 bases, J lost 5 bases, and 17 bases lay in between.

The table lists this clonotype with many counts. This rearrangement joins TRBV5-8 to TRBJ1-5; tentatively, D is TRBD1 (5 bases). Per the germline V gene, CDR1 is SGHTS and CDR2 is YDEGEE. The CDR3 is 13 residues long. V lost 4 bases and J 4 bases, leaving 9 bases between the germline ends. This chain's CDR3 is CASSRGTNQPQHF. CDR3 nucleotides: TGTGCCAGCAGCAGAGGGACTAATCAGCCCCAGCATTTT.

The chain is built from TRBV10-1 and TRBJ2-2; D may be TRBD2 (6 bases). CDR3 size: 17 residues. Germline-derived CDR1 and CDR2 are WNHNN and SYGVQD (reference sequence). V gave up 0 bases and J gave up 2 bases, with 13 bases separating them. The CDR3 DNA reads TGCGCCAGCAGTGAGTCAGGAACGGGAGTAAACACCGGGGAGCTGTTTTTT. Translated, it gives CASSESGTGVNTGELFF.

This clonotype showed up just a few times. CDR3 region: CATSRAGIQNIQYF. For the CDR3, the DNA is TGTGCCACCAGCAGAGCAGGAATACAAAACATTCAGTACTTC. The chain joins TRBV15 to TRBJ2-4; D ambiguous. The CDR3 length is 14 residues. Germline assignment: CDR1 LNHNV and CDR2 YYDKDF (reference sequence). Trimming took 1 base from V and 5 from J, leaving 9 bases between them. Combining the CDR3 with reference TRBV15 and TRBJ2-4 gives the whole variable domain DAMVIQNPRYQVTQFGKPVTLSCSQTLNHNVMYWYQQKSSQAPKLLFHYYDKDFNNEADTPDNFQSRRPNTSFCFLDIRSPGLGDTAMYLCATSRAGIQNIQYFGAGTRLSVL.

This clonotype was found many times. Here the CDR3 DNA reads TGTGCCAGCAGCCCACCGCAACCGGGACAGGGGGTCAATGAGCAGTTCTTC. It specifies CASSPPQPGQGVNEQFF. This chain joins TRBV7-9 and TRBJ2-1, with TRBD1 matching over 11 bases. J was trimmed by 6 bases and V by 5 bases; bases with no gene match: 12. The CDR3 is 17 amino acids. CDR1 and CDR2 from the germline V gene are SEHNR and FQNEAQ (reference sequence).

The CDR3 is CSARLTNEQFF. For the CDR3, the DNA is TGCAGTGCTAGACTGACCAATGAGCAGTTCTTC. This rearrangement joins TRBV20-1 to TRBJ2-1, with D uncertain. Looked up from germline, CDR1 is DFQATT and CDR2 is SNEGSKA (reference sequence). V was cut by 2 bases and J by 6 bases, with 5 bases left in between. This CDR3 is 11 amino acids long.

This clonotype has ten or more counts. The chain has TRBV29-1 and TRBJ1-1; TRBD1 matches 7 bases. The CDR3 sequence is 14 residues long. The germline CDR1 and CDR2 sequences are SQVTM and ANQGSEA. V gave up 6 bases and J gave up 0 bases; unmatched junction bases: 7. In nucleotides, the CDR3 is TGCAGCGTGGGAGGGACAGTCATGAACACTGAAGCTTTCTTT. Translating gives CSVGGTVMNTEAFF.

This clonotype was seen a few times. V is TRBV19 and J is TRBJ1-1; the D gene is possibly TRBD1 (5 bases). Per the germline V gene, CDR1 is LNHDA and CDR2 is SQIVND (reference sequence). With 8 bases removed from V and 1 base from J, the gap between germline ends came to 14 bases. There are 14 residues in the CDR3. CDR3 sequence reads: CASGRGTSNTEAFF. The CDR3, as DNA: TGTGCCAGTGGACGAGGGACCTCGAACACTGAAGCTTTCTTT.

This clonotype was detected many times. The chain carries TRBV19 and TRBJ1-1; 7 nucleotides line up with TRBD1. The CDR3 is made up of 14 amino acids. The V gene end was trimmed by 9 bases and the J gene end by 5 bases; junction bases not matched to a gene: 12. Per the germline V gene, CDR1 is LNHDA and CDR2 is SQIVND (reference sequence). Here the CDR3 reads CASSLRGGGTEAFF. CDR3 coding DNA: TGTGCCAGCAGTTTGCGAGGGGGCGGGACTGAAGCTTTCTTT.

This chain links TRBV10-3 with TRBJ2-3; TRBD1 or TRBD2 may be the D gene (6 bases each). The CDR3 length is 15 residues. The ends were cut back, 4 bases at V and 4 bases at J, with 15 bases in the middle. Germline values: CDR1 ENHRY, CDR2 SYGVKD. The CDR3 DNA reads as TGTGCCATCAGTGCCGCGGGAAGGGGGGCAGATACGCAGTATTTT. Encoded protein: CAISAAGRGADTQYF.

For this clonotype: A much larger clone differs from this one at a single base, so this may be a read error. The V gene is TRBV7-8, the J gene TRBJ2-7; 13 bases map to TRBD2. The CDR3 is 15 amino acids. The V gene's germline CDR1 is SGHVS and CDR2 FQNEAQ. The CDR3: CASSLGTSGSNERYF. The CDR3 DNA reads TGTGCCAGCAGCTTAGGGACTAGCGGGAGCAACGAGCGGTACTTC.

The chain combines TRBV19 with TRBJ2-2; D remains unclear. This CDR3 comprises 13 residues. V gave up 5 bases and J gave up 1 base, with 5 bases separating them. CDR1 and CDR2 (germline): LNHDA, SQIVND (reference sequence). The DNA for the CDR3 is TGTGCCAGTAGTCATGAGAACACCGGGGAGCTGTTTTTT. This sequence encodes CASSHENTGELFF.

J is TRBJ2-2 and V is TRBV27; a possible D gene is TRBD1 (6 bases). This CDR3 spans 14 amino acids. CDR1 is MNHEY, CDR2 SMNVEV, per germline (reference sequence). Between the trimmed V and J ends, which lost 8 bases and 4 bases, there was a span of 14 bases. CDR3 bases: TGTGCCAGCGGACGGACAGCGCCCACCGGGGAGCTGTTTTTT. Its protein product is CASGRTAPTGELFF.

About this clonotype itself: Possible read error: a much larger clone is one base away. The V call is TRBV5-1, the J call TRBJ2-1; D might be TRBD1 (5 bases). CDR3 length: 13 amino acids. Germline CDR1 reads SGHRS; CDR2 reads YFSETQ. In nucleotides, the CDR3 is TGCGCCAGCAGCAATGCCCAGGGCGATGAGCGGTTCTTC. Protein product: CASSNAQGDERFF. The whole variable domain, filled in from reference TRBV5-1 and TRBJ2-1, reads KAGVTQTPRYLIKTRGQQVTLSCSPISGHRSVSWYQQTPGQGLQFLFEYFSETQRNKGNFPGRFSGRQFSNSRSEMNVSTLELGDSALYLCASSNAQGDERFFGPGTRLTVL.

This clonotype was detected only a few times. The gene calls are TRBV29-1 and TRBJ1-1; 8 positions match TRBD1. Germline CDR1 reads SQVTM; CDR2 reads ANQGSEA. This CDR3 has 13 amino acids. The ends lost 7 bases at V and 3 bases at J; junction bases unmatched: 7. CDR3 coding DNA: TGCAGCGCGGACAGGGCGGGTGACACTGAAGCTTTCTTT. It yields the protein CSADRAGDTEAFF.

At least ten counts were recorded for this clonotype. The CDR3 DNA reads TGTGCCAGCATCGCCGGGACAGCCCATAATTCACCCCTCCACTTT. Its protein is CASIAGTAHNSPLHF. The V call is TRBV28, the J call TRBJ1-6; 7 nucleotides agree with TRBD1. This CDR3 spans 15 amino acids. V lost 7 bases and J lost 5; bases outside the gene matches: 8. Germline CDR1 is MDHEN and CDR2 is SYDVKM.

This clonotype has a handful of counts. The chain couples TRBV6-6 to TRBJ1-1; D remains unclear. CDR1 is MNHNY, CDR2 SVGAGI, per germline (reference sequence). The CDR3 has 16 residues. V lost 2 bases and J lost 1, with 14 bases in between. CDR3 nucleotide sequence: TGTGCCAGCAGTTACAAGCGGGGATCTACGAACACTGAAGCTTTCTTT. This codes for CASSYKRGSTNTEAFF.

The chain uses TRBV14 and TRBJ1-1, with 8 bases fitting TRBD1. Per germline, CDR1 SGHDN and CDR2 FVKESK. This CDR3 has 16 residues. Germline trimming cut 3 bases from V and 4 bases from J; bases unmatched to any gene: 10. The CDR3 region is CASSQGTGFGRTEAFF. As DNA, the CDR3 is TGTGCCAGCAGCCAGGGGACAGGATTCGGACGCACTGAAGCTTTCTTT.

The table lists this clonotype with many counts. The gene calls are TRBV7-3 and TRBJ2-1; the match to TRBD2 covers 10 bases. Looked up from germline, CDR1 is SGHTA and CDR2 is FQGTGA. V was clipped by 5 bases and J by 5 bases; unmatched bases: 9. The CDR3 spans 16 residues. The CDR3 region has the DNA TGTGCCAGCAGCGTCACTAGCGGGGTGGCCCACAATGAGCAGTTCTTC. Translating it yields CASSVTSGVAHNEQFF.

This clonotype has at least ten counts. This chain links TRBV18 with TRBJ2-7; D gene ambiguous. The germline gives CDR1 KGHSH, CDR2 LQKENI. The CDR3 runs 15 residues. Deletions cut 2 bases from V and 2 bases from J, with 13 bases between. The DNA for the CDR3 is TGTGCCAGCTCACCAACGGAGAAGCCCACCTACGAGCAGTACTTC. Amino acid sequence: CASSPTEKPTYEQYF. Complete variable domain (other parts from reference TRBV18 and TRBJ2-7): NAGVMQNPRHLVRRRGQEARLRCSPMKGHSHVYWYRQLPEEGLKFMVYLQKENIIDESGMPKERFSAEFPKEGPSILRIQQVVRGDSAAYFCASSPTEKPTYEQYFGPGTRLTVT.

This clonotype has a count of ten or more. The DNA for the CDR3 is TGTGCCAGCAGTTCCCAGAGCAATCAGCCCCAGCATTTT. Protein product: CASSSQSNQPQHF. The V and J genes are TRBV12-3 or TRBV12-4 and TRBJ1-5, with no clear D. CDR3 length equals 13 residues. V was pared by 4 bases and J by 1 base, with 5 bases between.

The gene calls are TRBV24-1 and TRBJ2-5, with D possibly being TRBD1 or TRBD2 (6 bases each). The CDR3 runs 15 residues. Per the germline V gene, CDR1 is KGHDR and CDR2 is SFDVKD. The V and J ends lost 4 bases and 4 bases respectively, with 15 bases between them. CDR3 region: CATSEAIGGAETQYF. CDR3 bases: TGTGCCACCAGTGAAGCGATCGGGGGCGCAGAGACCCAGTACTTC.

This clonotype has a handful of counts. The CDR3 loop is CAWADLPPRELFF. CDR3 DNA: TGTGCCTGGGCCGACTTACCCCCTCGGGAGCTGTTTTTT. The chain recombines TRBV30 with TRBJ2-2; D unclear. The germline gives CDR1 GTSNPN, CDR2 SVGIG (reference sequence). The CDR3 is made up of 13 amino acids. Trimming left V 5 bases short and J 9 bases short, with 16 bases between.

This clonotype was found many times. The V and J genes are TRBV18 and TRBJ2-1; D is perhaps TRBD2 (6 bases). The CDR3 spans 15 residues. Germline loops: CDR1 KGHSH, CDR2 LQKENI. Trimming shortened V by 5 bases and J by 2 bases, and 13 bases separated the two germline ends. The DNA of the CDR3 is TGTGCCAGCTCAACTCCTAGCGTACCCTACAATGAGCAGTTCTTC. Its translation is CASSTPSVPYNEQFF.

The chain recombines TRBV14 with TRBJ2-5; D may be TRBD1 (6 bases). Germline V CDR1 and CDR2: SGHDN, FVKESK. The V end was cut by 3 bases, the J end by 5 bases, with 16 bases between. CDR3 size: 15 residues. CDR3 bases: TGTGCCAGCAGCCAGGGGGCAGTTTGGCAGGAGACCCAGTACTTC. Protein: CASSQGAVWQETQYF.